This T cell receptor beta chain was obtained from a study of T cell responses to AZD1222 COVID-19 vaccine. Using immunoSEQ multiplex PCR, the repertoire was profiled, and TCRdb retains in-frame clones only, with some absent. Of over 65,000 clones listed, approximately 82% were seen once; the top ten hold around 21%. This clone appeared a single time. This CDR3 region has 17 residues. V lost 4 bases and J lost 2, with 19 bases in between. Germline CDR1 and CDR2: MNHNS and SASEGT. This clonotype was sampled from an adult in good health. V usage is TRBV6-1 and J usage is TRBJ2-3, with a tentative D call TRBD2 (6 bases). Material: peripheral blood, obtained on day 0 of AZD1222 vaccination. The CDR3 DNA reads as TGTGCCAGCAGTGTTGGGGGGTGGTCAGGGATCACAGATACGCAGTATTTT. Translation: CASSVGGWSGITDTQYF.